A single sample is the source of the 14 T cell receptor beta chains below, sequenced in a study of blood T cell repertoires in COVID-19 (dated by TCRdb to 2020 to 2022). Receptor amplification or capture employed the immunoSEQ multiplex PCR assay. TCRdb retrieved this table from immuneACCESS and kept in-frame rearrangements only. Not all clones are present; in checked studies, unresolved V genes account for under half, and no reason is known for the remainder. Present in this sample are around 97,000 clones, roughly 90% of which were seen just once. Clones ranked in the top ten supply 6.2% of the sample. Sequences were obtained from peripheral blood. These receptors came from a human donor in a cohort sampled during active COVID-19.

The genes are TRBV5-1 and TRBJ1-2, with a possible D match to TRBD1 (5 bases). Germline loops: CDR1 SGHRS, CDR2 YFSETQ. The CDR3 consists of 14 residues. V was cut by 0 bases and J by 3 bases, with 9 bases left in between. This CDR3 reads CASSLGQGDYGYTF. The CDR3 DNA is TGCGCCAGCAGCTTGGGGCAGGGCGACTATGGCTACACCTTC.

The chain is built from TRBV27 and TRBJ1-6, with D unresolved. Trimming left V 3 bases short and J 7 bases short, with 13 bases between. This CDR3 is 15 amino acids long. CDR1 is MNHEY, CDR2 SMNVEV, per germline (reference sequence). This CDR3 is CASSFLGSENSPLHF. CDR3 coding DNA: TGTGCCAGCAGTTTTCTAGGGAGTGAGAATTCACCCCTCCACTTT.

V is TRBV5-4 and J is TRBJ1-2; D perhaps matches TRBD1 (6 bases). The CDR3 is made up of 15 amino acids. V was shortened by 1 base and J by 0 bases, with 10 bases between the two germline ends. Per germline, CDR1 SGHNT and CDR2 YYREEE (reference sequence). The CDR3 DNA is TGTGCCAGCAGCTTGCAGGGGTCCGCTAACTATGGCTACACCTTC. Its protein product is CASSLQGSANYGYTF. The full variable domain, its missing parts supplied by reference TRBV5-4 and TRBJ1-2, is ETGVTQSPTHLIKTRGQQVTLRCSSQSGHNTVSWYQQALGQGPQFIFQYYREEENGRGNFPPRFSGLQFPNYSSELNVNALELDDSALYLCASSLQGSANYGYTFGSGTRLTVV.

Concerning this clone: Within the sample, other DNA sequences also encode this same CDR3. This chain links TRBV6-5 with TRBJ2-7, with 10 bases that match TRBD1. Germline values: CDR1 MNHEY, CDR2 SVGAGI. The J segment lost 4 bases and the V segment lost 6 bases, leaving 6 bases of the junction unmatched. The CDR3 is made up of 14 amino acids. Written as DNA, the CDR3 is TGTGCCAGCAGCCCCGGACAGGGGGGATACGAGCAGTACTTC. Translated, it gives CASSPGQGGYEQYF.

The V gene is TRBV4-1, the J gene TRBJ2-7; D is unclear. Germline V gene data show CDR1 as MGHRA and CDR2 as YSYEKL. The CDR3 sequence is 13 residues long. V was pared by 1 base and J by 6 bases, with 10 bases between. CDR3 loop: CASSQGLTLEQYF. As DNA, the CDR3 is TGCGCCAGCAGCCAAGGTCTAACCCTCGAGCAGTACTTC.

This chain joins TRBV28 and TRBJ2-7; 9 bases line up with TRBD2. Germline V lookup: CDR1 MDHEN, CDR2 SYDVKM. This CDR3 comprises 14 residues. The J segment lost 4 bases and the V segment lost 3 bases, leaving 4 bases of the junction unmatched. Written as DNA, the CDR3 is TGTGCCAGCAGTTTTCTAGCGGGGACTTACGAGCAGTACTTC. Amino acids: CASSFLAGTYEQYF.

The V call is TRBV15, the J call TRBJ1-5; D not certain. The V end was cut by 2 bases, the J end by 3 bases, with 2 bases between. CDR3 length equals 12 residues. Germline-derived CDR1 and CDR2 are LNHNV and YYDKDF (reference sequence). CDR3 sequence reads: CATSRLNQPQHF. In DNA, the CDR3 is TGTGCCACCAGCAGACTCAATCAGCCCCAGCATTTT.

This rearrangement joins TRBV28 to TRBJ2-7; TRBD1 aligns across 7 bases. V dropped 6 bases and J dropped 2; count of bases not matched to a gene: 7. Germline V CDR1 and CDR2: MDHEN, SYDVKM. This CDR3 has 14 amino acids. The CDR3, as DNA: TGTGCCAGCAGACAAAACAGGGGAACCTACGAGCAGTACTTC. Protein product: CASRQNRGTYEQYF.

V and J are TRBV21-1 and TRBJ2-1; TRBD1, as called in the table, went unchecked against the DNA. TRBV21-1 is marked as a pseudogene. CDR3 size: 16 residues. The chain's CDR3 is CASSKGQLDSYNEQFF. The CDR3 DNA reads as TGTGCCAGCAGCAAGGGACAGCTCGACTCCTACAATGAGCAGTTCTTC.

The chain links TRBV5-1 to TRBJ2-7; 7 nucleotides agree with TRBD1. The V gene end was trimmed by 0 bases and the J gene end by 0 bases; junction bases not matched to a gene: 12. Germline lookup yields CDR1 SGHRS and CDR2 YFSETQ. The length of the CDR3 is 18 residues. The CDR3 is CASSLAVPGQVSSYEQYF. The DNA for the CDR3 is TGCGCCAGCAGCTTGGCGGTCCCCGGACAGGTTAGCTCCTACGAGCAGTACTTC.

This clone was seen a few times. The chain is built from TRBV11-2 and TRBJ2-1, with 7 bases fitting TRBD2. The J segment lost 5 bases and the V segment lost 5 bases, leaving 15 bases of the junction unmatched. This CDR3 is 17 amino acids long. Per the germline V gene, CDR1 is SGHAT and CDR2 is FQNNGV. CDR3 coding DNA: TGTGCCAGCAGCCCTGGGGGGTGGCGGGAGAAGAACAATGAGCAGTTCTTC. It translates to CASSPGGWREKNNEQFF.

The chain employs TRBV5-6 and TRBJ2-1, with 14 bases aligning to TRBD2. Looked up from germline, CDR1 is SGHDT and CDR2 is YYEEEE. With 2 bases clipped from V and 8 bases from J, the junction kept 3 bases outside the gene matches. The CDR3 contains 15 residues. In DNA form, the CDR3 reads TGTGCCAGCAGCTTAGGGACTAGCGGGAGCTATGAGCAGTTCTTC. Translation gives CASSLGTSGSYEQFF. Filled out from reference TRBV5-6 and TRBJ2-1, the complete variable domain reads DAGVTQSPTHLIKTRGQQVTLRCSPKSGHDTVSWYQQALGQGPQFIFQYYEEEERQRGNFPDRFSGHQFPNYSSELNVNALLLGDSALYLCASSLGTSGSYEQFFGPGTRLTVL.

The CDR3 DNA sequence: TGTGCCAGCAGCGACGGAAGAGGGGAAAAACTGTTTTTT. This translates into CASSDGRGEKLFF. The rearrangement joins TRBV12-3 or TRBV12-4 to TRBJ1-4; no firm D call. Trimming removed 6 bases from V and 8 bases from J, with 13 bases in between. The CDR3 contains 13 residues.

The V and J genes are TRBV11-2 and TRBJ2-3, with D possibly matching TRBD1 (5 bases). The V end was cut by 4 bases, the J end by 0 bases, with 8 bases between. Germline V lookup: CDR1 SGHAT, CDR2 FQNNGV. The CDR3 runs to 14 residues. The CDR3 region has the DNA TGTGCCAGCAGCTCTGGGGCTAGCACAGATACGCAGTATTTT. It yields the protein CASSSGASTDTQYF.